This passage covers 24 T cell receptor beta chains from one sample sequenced in a study of response to subunit inactivated influenza vaccine. TCRdb processed the RT-PCR reads anew with MiXCR; each CDR3 protein has one entry. The sample includes hundreds of thousands of distinct CDR3 sequences, around 20% of them seen just once. Specimen: PBMCs from blood, collected 4 to 6 days after vaccination. These receptors were taken from a man in his forties or fifties who received an inactivated influenza vaccine.

V and J are TRBV20-1 and TRBJ2-1; 14 positions agree with TRBD2. The V gene end was trimmed by 1 base and the J gene end by 7 bases; junction bases not matched to a gene: 9. Germline CDR1 is DFQATT and CDR2 is SNEGSKA (reference sequence). CDR3 size: 17 residues. This CDR3 reads CSARGLAGGRDRNEQFF. The CDR3 DNA is TGCAGTGCTAGAGGACTAGCGGGAGGGCGAGATCGGAATGAGCAGTTCTTC.

This chain joins TRBV6-7 and TRBJ2-1; D may be TRBD2 (6 bases). TRBV6-7 has ORF status, its function being uncertain. V lost 0 bases to trimming and J lost 0 bases, with 15 bases between them. The CDR3 totals 18 residues. In DNA, the CDR3 is TGTGCCAGCAGTTACTCGATTTGTAGCGGAAGCTCCTACAATGAGCAGTTCTTC. This codes for CASSYSICSGSSYNEQFF.

The rearrangement uses TRBV28 and TRBJ2-5, with 9 nucleotides matching TRBD1. J gave up 4 bases and V 5 bases, and 8 bases lay outside the gene matches. The CDR3 is 15 amino acids. Germline CDR1 MDHEN, CDR2 SYDVKM. The CDR3 sequence is CASSGIPGQGETQYF. The CDR3 region has the DNA TGTGCCAGCAGTGGTATACCGGGACAGGGAGAGACCCAGTACTTC.

V and J are TRBV29-1 and TRBJ2-3, with D perhaps TRBD1 or TRBD2 (5 bases each). Deletions cut 0 bases from V and 8 bases from J, with 12 bases between. The CDR3 runs to 13 residues. CDR1 and CDR2 (germline): SQVTM, ANQGSEA. As DNA, the CDR3 is TGCAGCGTTGAAGAAGAGGGAAGGGGTACGCAGTATTTT. This translates into CSVEEEGRGTQYF.

The chain is built from TRBV20-1 and TRBJ2-1; D gene ambiguous. The germline V and J ends were trimmed by 0 bases and 3 bases, with 9 bases remaining between them. The CDR3 is 14 residues long. The germline gives CDR1 DFQATT, CDR2 SNEGSKA (reference sequence). CDR3 residues: CSARDRAVYNEQFF. Written as DNA, the CDR3 is TGCAGTGCTAGAGATAGGGCTGTCTACAATGAGCAGTTCTTC.

The rearrangement joins TRBV6-2 or TRBV6-3 to TRBJ2-2; D is ambiguous. The length of the CDR3 is 16 residues. Deletions cut 0 bases from V and 6 bases from J, with 14 bases between. CDR1 and CDR2 from the germline V gene are MNHEY and SVGEGT. The DNA for the CDR3 is TGTGCCAGCAGTTACTCGACGGGCCTCACCGCCGGGGAGCTGTTTTTT. This gives the protein CASSYSTGLTAGELFF.

The genes are TRBV5-4 and TRBJ2-1, with D possibly matching TRBD2 (6 bases). The CDR3 runs to 16 residues. Germline lookup yields CDR1 SGHNT and CDR2 YYREEE (reference sequence). V lost 4 bases, J lost 0 bases, and 14 bases lay in between. The CDR3 DNA is TGTGCCAGCAGCCCCCACTCCGGGAGCTCCTACAATGAGCAGTTCTTC. Translation: CASSPHSGSSYNEQFF.

The chain recombines TRBV20-1 with TRBJ2-1; 9 bases fit TRBD2. Germline-derived CDR1 and CDR2 are DFQATT and SNEGSKA (reference sequence). This CDR3 contains 14 residues. The ends lost 6 bases at V and 5 bases at J; junction bases unmatched: 8. For the CDR3, the DNA is TGCAGTGCCCTAGCGGGGAGGGGCCACAATGAGCAGTTCTTC. Translating it yields CSALAGRGHNEQFF.

V usage is TRBV5-1 and J usage is TRBJ2-3; TRBD1 agrees at 10 bases. Per germline, CDR1 SGHRS and CDR2 YFSETQ. Losses at the gene ends were 5 bases for V and 1 base for J; bases not matched to a gene: 4. This CDR3 has 15 amino acids. CDR3 region: CASRRQGARTDTQYF. CDR3 bases: TGCGCCAGCAGAAGACAGGGGGCACGCACAGATACGCAGTATTTT.

To note about this clonotype: This may stem from a read error, because a much larger clone lies one nucleotide away. The chain uses TRBV7-8 and TRBJ2-1; D may be TRBD1 (7 bases). This CDR3 has 15 amino acids. CDR1 is SGHVS and CDR2 is FQNEAQ in the germline V gene. With 5 bases removed from V and 2 bases from J, the gap between germline ends came to 13 bases. The DNA for the CDR3 is TGTGCCAGCAGCCCAGGCGGGACAGCCTACAATGAGCAGTTCTTC. Translated: CASSPGGTAYNEQFF. Combining the CDR3 with reference TRBV7-8 and TRBJ2-1 gives the whole variable domain GAGVSQSPRYKVAKRGQDVALRCDPISGHVSLFWYQQALGQGPEFLTYFQNEAQLDKSGLPSDRFFAERPEGSVSTLKIQRTQQEDSAVYLCASSPGGTAYNEQFFGPGTRLTVL.

At least ten counts were recorded for this clonotype. DNA for the CDR3: TGTGCCAGCAGTCCCGGAGATTACCAAGAGACCCAGTACTTC. Its translation: CASSPGDYQETQYF. The chain is built from TRBV12-3 or TRBV12-4 and TRBJ2-5; the D is unclear. The V end lost 5 bases, the J end lost 0 bases, and 10 bases lay between the germline ends. The CDR3 has 14 amino acids.

CDR3: CASRRGQGGYEQYF. In DNA form, the CDR3 reads TGTGCCAGCAGAAGGGGACAGGGTGGCTACGAGCAGTACTTC. This chain links TRBV6-2 or TRBV6-3 with TRBJ2-7; 9 bases are a match to TRBD1. Germline lookup yields CDR1 MNHEY and CDR2 SVGEGT. V gave up 6 bases and J gave up 3 bases; unmatched junction bases: 6. This CDR3 is 14 amino acids long.

V is TRBV2 and J is TRBJ2-3; 12 bases line up with TRBD2. The V and J ends lost 2 bases and 4 bases, in that order; junction bases with no gene match: 4. The CDR3 extends over 16 amino acids. The germline CDR1 and CDR2 sequences are SNHLY and FYNNEI. CDR3 residues: CASSESTSGGSDTQYF. CDR3 nucleotide sequence: TGTGCCAGCAGTGAATCGACTAGCGGGGGCTCAGATACGCAGTATTTT.

The table lists this clonotype with many counts. This chain connects TRBV12-3 or TRBV12-4 to TRBJ1-1; D is unresolved. V dropped 1 base and J dropped 1 base, with 7 bases sitting between them. The CDR3 is 14 residues long. This chain's CDR3 is CASSLDGWNTEAFF. In DNA, the CDR3 is TGTGCCAGCAGTTTAGATGGGTGGAACACTGAAGCTTTCTTT.

The chain uses TRBV20-1 and TRBJ2-1; D ambiguous. Trimming took 3 bases from V and 0 from J, leaving 6 bases between them. The CDR3 runs to 13 residues. CDR1 and CDR2 from the germline V gene are DFQATT and SNEGSKA (reference sequence). The CDR3 DNA reads TGCAGTGCTAGCGGGTACTCCTACAATGAGCAGTTCTTC. It encodes CSASGYSYNEQFF.

This clonotype turned up a few times. The V gene is TRBV4-3, the J gene TRBJ2-7; D is unclear. This CDR3 has 16 amino acids. CDR1 is LGHNA and CDR2 is YSLEER in the germline V gene. V lost 3 bases and J 0 bases, leaving 15 bases between the germline ends. The CDR3 loop reads CASSQGISVSSYEQYF. The CDR3 bases are TGCGCCAGCAGCCAGGGGATTTCGGTAAGCTCCTACGAGCAGTACTTC.

The chain has TRBV6-5 and TRBJ2-2; D is undetermined. The V end was cut by 0 bases, the J end by 4 bases, with 6 bases between. CDR1 is MNHEY and CDR2 is SVGAGI in the germline V gene. This CDR3 contains 14 residues. The CDR3: CASSYSSFTGELFF. The CDR3 bases are TGTGCCAGCAGTTACTCGTCATTCACCGGGGAGCTGTTTTTT.

This clonotype was detected a few times. CDR3 bases: TGTGCCAGCAGCTTAAGTAGTAGAACCACTGAAGCTTTCTTT. This sequence encodes CASSLSSRTTEAFF. The rearrangement links TRBV7-2 to TRBJ1-1; D ambiguous. CDR3 length: 14 residues. V dropped 2 bases and J dropped 4 bases, with 11 bases sitting between them. The germline V gene encodes CDR1 SGHTA and CDR2 FQGNSA.

This clonotype has more than one count but fewer than ten. This chain connects TRBV5-1 to TRBJ2-1, with D tentatively TRBD1 (6 bases). Germline CDR1 reads SGHRS; CDR2 reads YFSETQ. The V end lost 2 bases, the J end lost 7 bases, and 22 bases lay between the germline ends. The CDR3 sequence is 17 residues long. In nucleotides, the CDR3 is TGCGCCAGCAGCTTACCTGGGATTGGTGTCAGGGGAAATGAGCAGTTCTTC. Amino acid sequence: CASSLPGIGVRGNEQFF. The full variable domain, its missing parts supplied by reference TRBV5-1 and TRBJ2-1, is KAGVTQTPRYLIKTRGQQVTLSCSPISGHRSVSWYQQTPGQGLQFLFEYFSETQRNKGNFPGRFSGRQFSNSRSEMNVSTLELGDSALYLCASSLPGIGVRGNEQFFGPGTRLTVL.

There are a few counts of this clonotype. CDR3 amino acids: CASSPDPRGSYTF. CDR3 in DNA: TGTGCCAGCAGCCCGGACCCGCGAGGGAGCTACACCTTC. V is TRBV3-1 and J is TRBJ1-2; no clear D gene. The V gene lost 4 bases and the J gene lost 9 bases, with 15 bases spanning the gap. The CDR3 is 13 residues long. In germline, CDR1 is LGHDT, CDR2 YNNKEL (reference sequence).

The sample holds many counts of this clonotype. The rearrangement links TRBV14 to TRBJ2-7; D not resolved. This CDR3 contains 16 residues. Per germline, CDR1 SGHDN and CDR2 FVKESK. Trimming took 6 bases from V and 3 from J, leaving 21 bases between them. CDR3 bases: TGTGCCAGCAGTCCTCAGTACTTGACATGGGACTACGAGCAGTACTTC. Residues: CASSPQYLTWDYEQYF.

This chain uses TRBV20-1 with TRBJ2-1, with TRBD2 matching 7 bases. The CDR3 is 14 amino acids. Germline CDR1 is DFQATT and CDR2 is SNEGSKA (reference sequence). The J segment lost 8 bases and the V segment lost 7 bases, leaving 14 bases of the junction unmatched. The CDR3 sequence: CSDRTSERGDEQFF. The DNA of the CDR3 is TGCAGTGATCGAACTAGCGAAAGAGGTGATGAGCAGTTCTTC.

V gene TRBV24-1 combines with J gene TRBJ2-2; the match to TRBD1 covers 7 bases. This CDR3 has 15 residues. The germline V gene encodes CDR1 KGHDR and CDR2 SFDVKD. With V trimmed by 7 bases and J by 3 bases, 7 bases remained unmatched. The CDR3 sequence is CATRENRGDTGELFF. The CDR3 nucleotides are TGTGCCACCAGGGAAAACAGGGGAGACACCGGGGAGCTGTTTTTT.

V usage is TRBV7-9 and J usage is TRBJ1-1; the match to TRBD1 covers 8 bases. The CDR3 is 12 residues long. V dropped 5 bases and J dropped 8; count of bases not matched to a gene: 4. Germline loops: CDR1 SEHNR, CDR2 FQNEAQ (reference sequence). CDR3 residues: CASSRTGNEAFF. CDR3 bases: TGTGCCAGCAGCAGGACAGGGAACGAAGCTTTCTTT.